The 27 T cell receptor beta chains in this list originate from one sample, sequenced in a study of shared clonotypes between healthy human individuals. TCRdb keeps only in-frame clones here, not all; method: immunoSEQ multiplex PCR. The sample shows hundreds of thousands of clones, around 72% of them seen only once. Sequenced material: memory CD4+ T cells sorted from blood. Subset noted: CD45RA-negative fraction. These receptor sequences come from a woman aged 25 to 39 in good health.

On this clone: The final CDR3 position lacks the conserved phenylalanine or tryptophan, pointing to a likely read error. The DNA is left out, because the CDR3 cannot be placed on it with certainty; the CDR3 is given as TCRdb lists it. CDR3 residues: CASSDGKTGGD. V is TRBV10-2 and J is TRBJ1-6; no DNA check was done on the table's D call, TRBD1. The germline V gene has CDR1 WSHSY and CDR2 SAAADI. The CDR3 comprises 11 residues, both ends counted.

The chain links TRBV9 to TRBJ2-2; 14 positions agree with TRBD2. CDR3 length equals 17 residues. The trim removed 5 bases at V and 5 bases at J, leaving 8 bases unmatched. Germline values: CDR1 SGDLS, CDR2 YYNGEE. The CDR3 here is CASRAGTSGRGTGELFF. The CDR3 region has the DNA TGTGCCAGCAGGGCCGGGACTAGCGGGAGAGGGACCGGGGAGCTGTTTTTT.

The chain joins TRBV15 to TRBJ2-7, with D perhaps being TRBD1 or TRBD2 (5 bases each). V was shortened by 1 base and J by 6 bases, with 16 bases between the two germline ends. This CDR3 has 15 amino acids. CDR1 is LNHNV and CDR2 is YYDKDF in the germline V gene (reference sequence). The CDR3 DNA reads TGTGCCACCAGCAGAGTGGGGCCAGGGAGCGGCGAGCAGTACTTC. As protein: CATSRVGPGSGEQYF.

The genes are TRBV19 and TRBJ2-3; 9 nucleotides align to TRBD1. The CDR3 is 15 amino acids. Germline assignment: CDR1 LNHDA and CDR2 SQIVND (reference sequence). V was pared by 6 bases and J by 4 bases, with 8 bases of the junction left unmatched. The chain's CDR3 is CASRDWGQGADTQYF. The CDR3 DNA follows: TGTGCCAGTAGGGATTGGGGACAGGGCGCAGATACGCAGTATTTT.

CDR3 in DNA: TGTGCCAGCAGAGCCTTTAACAGGGGCGGGAACACTGAAGCTTTCTTT. Protein: CASRAFNRGGNTEAFF. The rearrangement joins TRBV6-6 to TRBJ1-1; 7 bases agree with TRBD1. Germline trimming cut 6 bases from V and 1 base from J; bases unmatched to any gene: 11. Germline V gene data show CDR1 as MNHNY and CDR2 as SVGAGI (reference sequence). This CDR3 comprises 16 residues.

The genes are TRBV30 and TRBJ1-3, with 7 bases aligning to TRBD1. This CDR3 has 17 amino acids. The trim removed 3 bases at V and 0 bases at J, leaving 11 bases unmatched. CDR1 is GTSNPN, CDR2 SVGIG, per germline (reference sequence). This chain's CDR3 is CAWSTRGQIHSGNTIYF. In DNA form, the CDR3 reads TGTGCCTGGAGCACAAGGGGGCAGATTCACTCTGGAAACACCATATATTTT.

This chain uses TRBV2 with TRBJ2-5, with 8 bases fitting TRBD2. The V gene end was trimmed by 3 bases and the J gene end by 11 bases; junction bases not matched to a gene: 11. Germline V lookup: CDR1 SNHLY, CDR2 FYNNEI. This CDR3 is built from 14 residues. This CDR3 reads CASSEERESTQQYF. The CDR3 DNA sequence: TGTGCCAGCAGTGAGGAGCGGGAGTCTACCCAGCAGTACTTC.

This clone has a count of ten or more. This chain links TRBV28 with TRBJ2-7, with 10 bases identical to TRBD2. The CDR3 length is 18 residues. The J segment lost 1 base and the V segment lost 1 base, leaving 10 bases of the junction unmatched. The V gene's germline CDR1 is MDHEN and CDR2 SYDVKM. CDR3 sequence (DNA): TGTGCCAGCAGTTTATTCGGTAGCGGGAGGCCCCGATCCTACGAGCAGTACTTC. It yields the protein CASSLFGSGRPRSYEQYF.

The chain is built from TRBV2 and TRBJ2-1; D is undetermined. The V gene's germline CDR1 is SNHLY and CDR2 FYNNEI. The CDR3 sequence is 14 residues long. Trimming removed 2 bases from V and 9 bases from J, with 14 bases in between. The CDR3 spells CASSESGVSGEQFF. CDR3 coding DNA: TGTGCCAGCAGTGAATCTGGGGTATCGGGTGAGCAGTTCTTC.

CDR3 DNA sequence: TGTGCCAGCAGTAAGACGGGAATATCCTACGAGCAGTACTTC. Its protein is CASSKTGISYEQYF. V usage is TRBV28 and J usage is TRBJ2-7; TRBD2 might be the D (5 bases). In germline, CDR1 is MDHEN, CDR2 SYDVKM. CDR3 length equals 14 residues. Trimming removed 5 bases at V and 1 base at J, with 12 bases between.

This clone was counted a single time. V is TRBV29-1 and J is TRBJ1-1; no definite D call. This CDR3 spans 16 amino acids. V gave up 5 bases and J gave up 0 bases, with 19 bases separating them. Germline lookup yields CDR1 SQVTM and CDR2 ANQGSEA. This CDR3 reads CSVRWRAGEMNTEAFF. The CDR3 DNA reads TGCAGCGTTCGCTGGCGGGCGGGAGAAATGAACACTGAAGCTTTCTTT.

CDR3 amino acids: CATTPGTENTGELFF. The CDR3 coding sequence is TGCGCCACAACACCGGGGACAGAGAACACCGGGGAGCTGTTTTTT. This chain links TRBV5-1 with TRBJ2-2; 7 nucleotides line up with TRBD1. V trimming: 9 bases; J trimming: 1 base; junction bases outside the gene matches: 9. The germline gives CDR1 SGHRS, CDR2 YFSETQ. The CDR3 is made up of 15 amino acids.

The chain combines TRBV28 with TRBJ2-2; TRBD1 matches 9 bases. CDR1 MDHEN and CDR2 SYDVKM come from the germline V gene. The CDR3 loop spans 16 amino acids. V was clipped by 1 base and J by 3 bases; unmatched bases: 3. The CDR3 nucleotides read TGTGCCAGCAGTTTATTACAGGGGGCGTACACCGGGGAGCTGTTTTTT. As protein: CASSLLQGAYTGELFF.

The chain has TRBV5-1 and TRBJ2-1; 9 bases agree with TRBD2. V gave up 5 bases and J gave up 7 bases; unmatched junction bases: 7. CDR3 length equals 14 residues. In germline, CDR1 is SGHRS, CDR2 YFSETQ. CDR3: CASSGSGRRNEQFF. CDR3 DNA sequence: TGCGCCAGCAGTGGCAGCGGGAGGAGGAATGAGCAGTTCTTC. Complete variable domain (other parts from reference TRBV5-1 and TRBJ2-1): KAGVTQTPRYLIKTRGQQVTLSCSPISGHRSVSWYQQTPGQGLQFLFEYFSETQRNKGNFPGRFSGRQFSNSRSEMNVSTLELGDSALYLCASSGSGRRNEQFFGPGTRLTVL.

V and J are TRBV7-9 and TRBJ2-5; 7 nucleotides agree with TRBD1. With V trimmed by 5 bases and J by 3 bases, 6 bases remained unmatched. CDR3 length equals 14 residues. The V gene's germline CDR1 is SEHNR and CDR2 FQNEAQ (reference sequence). Here the CDR3 reads CASSQTGTEETQYF. In DNA, the CDR3 is TGTGCCAGCAGCCAAACCGGGACAGAAGAGACCCAGTACTTC.

The CDR3 region is CASSLGAAGVYEQFF. DNA of the CDR3: TGTGCCAGCAGCTTAGGGGCAGCGGGAGTATATGAGCAGTTCTTC. The chain combines TRBV11-3 with TRBJ2-1, with 8 bases lining up with TRBD2. V dropped 1 base and J dropped 8; count of bases not matched to a gene: 7. CDR3 length: 15 residues. The V gene's germline CDR1 is SGHNT and CDR2 YENEEA. The variable domain in full, completed from reference TRBV11-3 and TRBJ2-1, reads EAGVVQSPRYKIIEKKQPVAFWCNPISGHNTLYWYLQNLGQGPELLIRYENEEAVDDSQLPKDRFSAERLKGVDSTLKIQPAELGDSAVYLCASSLGAAGVYEQFFGPGTRLTVL.

About this clone: Other DNA sequences in the same sample also yield this CDR3. This chain links TRBV7-2 with TRBJ2-7; D is ambiguous. Germline CDR1 and CDR2: SGHTA and FQGNSA. V lost 1 base, J lost 2 bases, and 9 bases lay in between. The CDR3 is 14 amino acids. CDR3 nucleotides: TGTGCCAGCAGCTTAGACTACTCCACCTACGAGCAGTACTTC. This gives the protein CASSLDYSTYEQYF.

This clone came up once. The V and J genes are TRBV11-3 and TRBJ1-1, with a weak D call TRBD1 (5 bases). CDR3 length equals 13 residues. Between the trimmed V and J ends, which lost 4 bases and 2 bases, there was a span of 8 bases. Per the germline V gene, CDR1 is SGHNT and CDR2 is YENEEA. The CDR3 sequence is CASSSQENTEAFF. CDR3 DNA: TGTGCCAGCAGCTCACAGGAAAACACTGAAGCTTTCTTT.

The V call is TRBV5-1, the J call TRBJ1-2, with D perhaps matching TRBD1 (6 bases). The CDR3 runs 16 residues. CDR1 and CDR2 from the germline V gene are SGHRS and YFSETQ. Between the trimmed V and J ends, which lost 4 bases and 8 bases, there was a span of 24 bases. CDR3 DNA: TGCGCCAGCAGCGATACGACAGGTCCGAGAGGGAGAGGCTACACCTTC. Translating it yields CASSDTTGPRGRGYTF.

This clone was seen only a few times. The chain carries TRBV7-6 and TRBJ2-1; D might be TRBD1 (6 bases). Trimming removed 1 base at V and 0 bases at J, with 10 bases between. The CDR3 is 16 residues long. The germline V gene has CDR1 SGHVS and CDR2 FNYEAQ. The DNA of the CDR3 is TGTGCCAGCAGCTTAGAGGCGGACAGCTCCTACAATGAGCAGTTCTTC. Its protein is CASSLEADSSYNEQFF.

This clone is a singleton in its sample. The genes are TRBV7-2 and TRBJ1-2; D possibly corresponds to TRBD1 (6 bases). This CDR3 has 14 residues. From germline, CDR1 is SGHTA and CDR2 FQGNSA. The V end lost 7 bases, the J end lost 0 bases, and 12 bases lay between the germline ends. The DNA for the CDR3 is TGTGCCAGCAACCCAGGGGCTGCTAACTATGGCTACACCTTC. Protein sequence: CASNPGAANYGYTF.

This clone turned up a few times. The V gene is TRBV5-1, the J gene TRBJ2-7; 9 positions match TRBD2. Germline CDR1 and CDR2: SGHRS and YFSETQ. The CDR3 is 16 amino acids. Trimming removed 4 bases from V and 5 bases from J; junction bases left unmatched: 13. CDR3 sequence: CASSPGWREGVDEQYF. DNA for the CDR3: TGCGCCAGCAGCCCGGGATGGCGGGAGGGGGTCGACGAGCAGTACTTC. Complete variable domain (other parts from reference TRBV5-1 and TRBJ2-7): KAGVTQTPRYLIKTRGQQVTLSCSPISGHRSVSWYQQTPGQGLQFLFEYFSETQRNKGNFPGRFSGRQFSNSRSEMNVSTLELGDSALYLCASSPGWREGVDEQYFGPGTRLTVT.

This rearrangement joins TRBV27 to TRBJ2-7, with no clear D. The germline gives CDR1 MNHEY, CDR2 SMNVEV (reference sequence). Deletions cut 6 bases from V and 6 bases from J, with 15 bases between. The CDR3 is 13 amino acids. The CDR3 region is CASSGRVNGEQYF. The CDR3 DNA reads TGTGCCAGCAGCGGAAGAGTCAACGGCGAGCAGTACTTC.

This clone came up once. The chain joins TRBV19 to TRBJ2-3; D is perhaps TRBD2 (5 bases). The V end lost 6 bases, the J end lost 2 bases, and 15 bases lay between the germline ends. The CDR3 spans 15 residues. Germline-derived CDR1 and CDR2 are LNHDA and SQIVND (reference sequence). The CDR3 here is CASRIPSRYTDTQYF. The CDR3 bases are TGTGCCAGTAGAATCCCTAGCCGATACACAGATACGCAGTATTTT.

V and J are TRBV7-2 and TRBJ2-3, with 8 positions matching TRBD2. Trimming took 6 bases from V and 1 from J; bases not matched to a gene: 0. The germline gives CDR1 SGHTA, CDR2 FQGNSA. CDR3 length: 13 amino acids. The chain's CDR3 is CASRRGGTDTQYF. The DNA of the CDR3 is TGTGCCAGCAGGCGGGGGGGCACAGATACGCAGTATTTT.

The chain combines TRBV5-8 with TRBJ2-3; 8 bases are a match to TRBD1. The germline V gene has CDR1 SGHTS and CDR2 YDEGEE. V shed 1 base and J 3 bases; nucleotides not matched to a gene: 4. CDR3 length equals 15 residues. CDR3 residues: CASSLRTGSTDTQYF. In DNA, the CDR3 is TGTGCCAGCAGCTTGAGGACAGGGTCTACAGATACGCAGTATTTT.

The rearrangement uses TRBV10-3 and TRBJ1-1; D gene uncertain. The germline V gene encodes CDR1 ENHRY and CDR2 SYGVKD. V dropped 6 bases and J dropped 1 base, with 9 bases sitting between them. CDR3 size: 13 residues. The CDR3 DNA reads as TGTGCCATCAGCCCCGCCCAGAACACTGAAGCTTTCTTT. Translating it yields CAISPAQNTEAFF.